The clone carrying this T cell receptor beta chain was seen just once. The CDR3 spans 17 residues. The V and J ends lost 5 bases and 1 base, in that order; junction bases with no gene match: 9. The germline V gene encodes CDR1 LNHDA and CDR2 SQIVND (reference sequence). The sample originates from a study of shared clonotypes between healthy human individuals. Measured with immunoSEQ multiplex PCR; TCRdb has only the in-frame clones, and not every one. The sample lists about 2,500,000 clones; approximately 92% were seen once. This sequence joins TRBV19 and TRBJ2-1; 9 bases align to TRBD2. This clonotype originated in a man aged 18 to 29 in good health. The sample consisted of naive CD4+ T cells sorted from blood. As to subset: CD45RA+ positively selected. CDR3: CASSGPREGRSYNEQFF. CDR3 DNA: TGTGCCAGTAGTGGTCCGCGGGAGGGCCGTTCCTACAATGAGCAGTTCTTC.